The 9 T cell receptor beta chains below were found in one sample sequenced in a study of T cell responses to AZD1222 COVID-19 vaccine. TCRdb's table, derived via immunoSEQ multiplex PCR, lists solely in-frame clones and lacks some. The sample has roughly 60,000 clones, over 65% seen once. The sample was peripheral blood, taken 28 days after the second AZD1222 dose. The receptors come from an adult who received the AZD1222 COVID-19 vaccine.

The CDR3: CASSVQQGWGFSYEQYF. Here the CDR3 DNA reads TGTGCCAGCAGTGTACAACAGGGATGGGGTTTTTCCTACGAGCAGTACTTC. The rearrangement uses TRBV2 and TRBJ2-7; maybe TRBD1 (6 bases). V lost 4 bases to trimming and J lost 1 base, with 20 bases between them. This CDR3 comprises 17 residues. Germline V gene sequence: CDR1 SNHLY, CDR2 FYNNEI. Variable domain in full (rest from reference TRBV2 and TRBJ2-7): EPEVTQTPSHQVTQMGQEVILRCVPISNHLYFYWYRQILGQKVEFLVSFYNNEISEKSEIFDDQFSVERPDGSNFTLKIRSTKLEDSAMYFCASSVQQGWGFSYEQYFGPGTRLTVT.

J is TRBJ2-7 and V is TRBV5-8; 8 bases map to TRBD1. Germline values: CDR1 SGHTS, CDR2 YDEGEE. The length of the CDR3 is 15 residues. V shed 4 bases, J shed 0 bases, and the junction held 6 bases outside the gene matches. CDR3 sequence: CASSPRTGFSYEQYF. The DNA of the CDR3 is TGTGCCAGCAGCCCCAGGACAGGGTTCTCCTACGAGCAGTACTTC.

CDR3 amino acids: CASTKDSYNEQFF. The DNA for the CDR3 is TGTGCCAGCACGAAGGACAGCTACAATGAGCAGTTCTTC. The chain employs TRBV6-5 and TRBJ2-1; maybe TRBD1 (6 bases). The germline V gene encodes CDR1 MNHEY and CDR2 SVGAGI. There are 13 residues in the CDR3. The V gene lost 7 bases and the J gene lost 3 bases, with 10 bases spanning the gap.

This clone was detected a few times. The chain combines TRBV28 with TRBJ1-2, with a possible D match to TRBD1 (6 bases). Between the trimmed V and J ends, which lost 4 bases and 0 bases, there was a span of 21 bases. The germline V gene encodes CDR1 MDHEN and CDR2 SYDVKM. The CDR3 covers 18 residues. Here the CDR3 reads CASSSGRKGGTANYGYTF. The CDR3 bases are TGTGCCAGCAGTTCCGGACGAAAAGGGGGGACCGCTAACTATGGCTACACCTTC.

The chain carries TRBV12-3 or TRBV12-4 and TRBJ1-4; perhaps TRBD1 as D (5 bases). This CDR3 has 13 amino acids. V lost 2 bases and J 8 bases, leaving 9 bases between the germline ends. This CDR3 reads CASSLIGAEKLFF. DNA for the CDR3: TGTGCCAGCAGTTTAATTGGGGCCGAAAAACTGTTTTTT.

The chain combines TRBV7-8 with TRBJ1-4; D might be TRBD1 (5 bases). The germline V gene has CDR1 SGHVS and CDR2 FQNEAQ. The CDR3 length is 13 residues. V was shortened by 1 base and J by 8 bases, with 8 bases between the two germline ends. CDR3 coding DNA: TGTGCCAGCAGCTTAGGCCGACAGGAAAAACTGTTTTTT. It translates to CASSLGRQEKLFF.

The CDR3 coding sequence is TGTGCCAGCAGGTCCGGGACTAGCGGGGGATATACGCAGTATTTT. This gives the protein CASRSGTSGGYTQYF. The chain recombines TRBV2 with TRBJ2-3; 14 bases agree with TRBD2. V lost 6 bases to trimming and J lost 7 bases; unmatched junction nucleotides: 6. The CDR3 is 15 amino acids. Germline CDR1 SNHLY, CDR2 FYNNEI. The variable domain in full, with the rest retrieved from reference TRBV2 and TRBJ2-3, is EPEVTQTPSHQVTQMGQEVILRCVPISNHLYFYWYRQILGQKVEFLVSFYNNEISEKSEIFDDQFSVERPDGSNFTLKIRSTKLEDSAMYFCASRSGTSGGYTQYFGPGTRLTVL.

The chain couples TRBV2 to TRBJ2-3; D is unresolved. V was pared by 8 bases and J by 2 bases, with 5 bases between. CDR1 and CDR2 from the germline V gene are SNHLY and FYNNEI. The CDR3 length is 11 residues. The CDR3 loop reads CASVITDTQYF. The CDR3, as DNA: TGTGCCAGCGTAATCACAGATACGCAGTATTTT.

This clone came up a few times. CDR3 nucleotides: TGTGCCAGCAGCAGACTATCGGGACAGGGGGCTGCAGATACGCAGTATTTT. Translating it yields CASSRLSGQGAADTQYF. This chain uses TRBV9 with TRBJ2-3, with 12 bases lining up with TRBD1. Germline CDR1 is SGDLS and CDR2 is YYNGEE. The CDR3 has 17 residues. J was trimmed by 4 bases and V by 4 bases; bases with no gene match: 10.